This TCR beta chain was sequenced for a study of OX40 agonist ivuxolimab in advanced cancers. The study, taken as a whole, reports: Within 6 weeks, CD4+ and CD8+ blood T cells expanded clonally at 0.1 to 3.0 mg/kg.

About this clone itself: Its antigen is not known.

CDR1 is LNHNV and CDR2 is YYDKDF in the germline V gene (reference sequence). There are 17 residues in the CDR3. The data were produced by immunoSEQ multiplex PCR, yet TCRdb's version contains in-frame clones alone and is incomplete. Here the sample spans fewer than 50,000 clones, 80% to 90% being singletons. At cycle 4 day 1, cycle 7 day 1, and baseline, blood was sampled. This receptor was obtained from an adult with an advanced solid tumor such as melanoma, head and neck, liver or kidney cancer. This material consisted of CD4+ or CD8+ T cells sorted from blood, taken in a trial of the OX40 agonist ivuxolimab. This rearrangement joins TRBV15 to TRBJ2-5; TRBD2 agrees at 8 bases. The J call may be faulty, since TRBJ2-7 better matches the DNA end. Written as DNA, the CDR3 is TGTGCCACCAGCAGAGATAAGTCTGGGACTAGCTCCTACGAGCAGTACTTC. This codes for CATSRDKSGTSSYEQYF.